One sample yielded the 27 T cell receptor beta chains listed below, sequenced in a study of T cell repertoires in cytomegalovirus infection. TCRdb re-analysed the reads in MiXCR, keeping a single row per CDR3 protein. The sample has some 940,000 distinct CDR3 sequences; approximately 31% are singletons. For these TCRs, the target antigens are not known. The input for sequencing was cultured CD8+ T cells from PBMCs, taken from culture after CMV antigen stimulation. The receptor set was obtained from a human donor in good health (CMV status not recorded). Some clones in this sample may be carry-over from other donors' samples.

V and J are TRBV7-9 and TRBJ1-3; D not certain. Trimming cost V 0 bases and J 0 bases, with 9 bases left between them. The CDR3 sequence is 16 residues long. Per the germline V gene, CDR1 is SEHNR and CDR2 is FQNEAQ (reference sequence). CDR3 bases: TGTGCCAGCAGCTTAGCCCGACTGGGCTCTGGAAACACCATATATTTT. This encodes CASSLARLGSGNTIYF.

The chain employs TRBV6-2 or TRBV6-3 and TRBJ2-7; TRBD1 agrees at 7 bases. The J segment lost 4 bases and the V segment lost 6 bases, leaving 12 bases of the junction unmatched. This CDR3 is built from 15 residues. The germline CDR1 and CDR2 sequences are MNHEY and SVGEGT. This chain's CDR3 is CASRPNWDSLYEQYF. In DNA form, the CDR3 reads TGTGCCAGCAGGCCAAACTGGGACAGCCTATACGAGCAGTACTTC.

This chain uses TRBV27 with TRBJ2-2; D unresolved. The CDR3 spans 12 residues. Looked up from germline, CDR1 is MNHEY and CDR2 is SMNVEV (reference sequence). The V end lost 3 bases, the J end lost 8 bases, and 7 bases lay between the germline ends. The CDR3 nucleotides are TGTGCCAGCAGTTTCCCAAGGGGGGAGCTGTTTTTT. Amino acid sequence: CASSFPRGELFF.

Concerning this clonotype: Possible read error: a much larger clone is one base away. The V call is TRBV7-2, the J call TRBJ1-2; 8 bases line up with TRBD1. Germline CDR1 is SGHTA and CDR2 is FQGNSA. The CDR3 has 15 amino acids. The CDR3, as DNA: TGTGCCAGCAGCCGGGGGCAGGGGGCGGGGTATGGCTGCACCTTC. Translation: CASSRGQGAGYGCTF.

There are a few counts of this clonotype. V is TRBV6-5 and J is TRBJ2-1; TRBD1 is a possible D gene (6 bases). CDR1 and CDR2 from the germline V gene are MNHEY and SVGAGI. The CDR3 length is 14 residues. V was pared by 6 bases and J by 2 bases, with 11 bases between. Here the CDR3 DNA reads TGTGCCAGCAGCAGGGGATCCACCTACAATGAGCAGTTCTTC. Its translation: CASSRGSTYNEQFF.

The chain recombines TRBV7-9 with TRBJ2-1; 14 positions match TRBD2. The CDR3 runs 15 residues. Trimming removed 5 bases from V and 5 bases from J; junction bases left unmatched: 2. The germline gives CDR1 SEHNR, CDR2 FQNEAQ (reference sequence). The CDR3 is CASSAGLAGDNEQFF. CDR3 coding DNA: TGTGCCAGCAGCGCGGGACTAGCGGGAGACAATGAGCAGTTCTTC. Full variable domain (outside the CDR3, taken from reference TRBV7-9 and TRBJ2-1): DTGVSQNPRHKITKRGQNVTFRCDPISEHNRLYWYRQTLGQGPEFLTYFQNEAQLEKSRLLSDRFSAERPKGSFSTLEIQRTEQGDSAMYLCASSAGLAGDNEQFFGPGTRLTVL.

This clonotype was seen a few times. The CDR3 region has the DNA TGTGCCAGCAGTTTTTCCGGGTCAAGTCGGTACTACGAGCAGTACTTC. Its protein product is CASSFSGSSRYYEQYF. The rearrangement joins TRBV12-3 or TRBV12-4 to TRBJ2-7; no firm D call. The CDR3 is 16 residues long. The V gene lost 3 bases and the J gene lost 3 bases, with 18 bases spanning the gap.

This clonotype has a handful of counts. CDR3 in amino acids: CASSLPGQGLEKLFF. The CDR3 coding sequence is TGTGCCAGCAGCTTGCCGGGGCAGGGGTTGGAAAAACTGTTTTTT. The rearrangement links TRBV7-9 to TRBJ1-4; D might be TRBD1 (6 bases). This CDR3 contains 15 residues. V lost 3 bases and J 8 bases, leaving 16 bases between the germline ends. Germline CDR1 and CDR2: SEHNR and FQNEAQ (reference sequence). The whole variable domain, remainder taken from reference TRBV7-9 and TRBJ1-4, is DTGVSQNPRHKITKRGQNVTFRCDPISEHNRLYWYRQTLGQGPEFLTYFQNEAQLEKSRLLSDRFSAERPKGSFSTLEIQRTEQGDSAMYLCASSLPGQGLEKLFFGSGTQLSVL.

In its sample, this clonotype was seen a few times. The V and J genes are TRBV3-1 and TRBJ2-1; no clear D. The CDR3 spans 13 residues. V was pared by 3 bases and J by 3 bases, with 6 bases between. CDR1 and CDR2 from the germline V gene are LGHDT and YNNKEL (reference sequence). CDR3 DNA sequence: TGTGCCAGCAGCCATACGGGCTACAATGAGCAGTTCTTC. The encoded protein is CASSHTGYNEQFF.

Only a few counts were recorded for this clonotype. CDR3 DNA: TGTGCCAGCAGGGACAGGGATGTGGATGGCTACACCTTC. It codes for CASRDRDVDGYTF. The J gene is TRBJ1-2, the V gene TRBV7-9, with 8 bases lining up with TRBD1. V shed 6 bases and J 6 bases; nucleotides not matched to a gene: 6. Germline V gene sequence: CDR1 SEHNR, CDR2 FQNEAQ (reference sequence). CDR3 size: 13 residues.

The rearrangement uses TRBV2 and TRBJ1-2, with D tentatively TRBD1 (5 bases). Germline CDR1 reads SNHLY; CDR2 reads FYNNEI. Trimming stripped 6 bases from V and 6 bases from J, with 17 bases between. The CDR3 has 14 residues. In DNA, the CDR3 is TGTGCCAGCAGCCCCCCGGGGGTGTGGGATGGCTACACCTTC. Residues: CASSPPGVWDGYTF.

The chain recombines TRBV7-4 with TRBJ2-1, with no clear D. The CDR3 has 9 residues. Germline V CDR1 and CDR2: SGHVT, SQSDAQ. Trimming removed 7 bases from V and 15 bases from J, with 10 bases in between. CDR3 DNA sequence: TGTGCCAGCACCCCGCCTCCGTTCTTC. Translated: CASTPPPFF.

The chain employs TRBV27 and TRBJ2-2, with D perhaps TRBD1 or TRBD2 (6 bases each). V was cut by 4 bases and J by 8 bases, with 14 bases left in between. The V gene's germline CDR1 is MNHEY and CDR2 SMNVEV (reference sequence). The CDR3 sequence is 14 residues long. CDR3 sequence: CASSSTGRIGELFF. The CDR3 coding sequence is TGTGCCAGCAGTTCTACAGGGAGGATTGGGGAGCTGTTTTTT.

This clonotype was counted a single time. CDR3 in DNA: TGTGCCAGCAGCCCCGACCCGCCCACTGAAGCTTTCTTT. It codes for CASSPDPPTEAFF. This chain links TRBV9 with TRBJ1-1; D is undetermined. The CDR3 has 13 amino acids. V was shortened by 4 bases and J by 4 bases, with 11 bases between the two germline ends. The germline V gene encodes CDR1 SGDLS and CDR2 YYNGEE.

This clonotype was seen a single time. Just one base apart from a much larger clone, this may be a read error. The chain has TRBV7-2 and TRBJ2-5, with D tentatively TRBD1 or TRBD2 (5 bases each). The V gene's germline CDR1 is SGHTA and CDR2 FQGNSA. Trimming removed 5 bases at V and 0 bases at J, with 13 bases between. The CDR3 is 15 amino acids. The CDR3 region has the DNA TGTGCCAGCAGCGGGGGAAAAGGCGACCAAGAGACCCAGTACTTC. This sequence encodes CASSGGKGDQETQYF.

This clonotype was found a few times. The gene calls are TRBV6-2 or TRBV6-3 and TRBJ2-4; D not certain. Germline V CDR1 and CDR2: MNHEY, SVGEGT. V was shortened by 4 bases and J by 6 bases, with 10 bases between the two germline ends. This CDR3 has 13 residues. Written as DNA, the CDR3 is TGTGCCAGCAGTTCGCATCCGGGAAACATTCAGTACTTC. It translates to CASSSHPGNIQYF.

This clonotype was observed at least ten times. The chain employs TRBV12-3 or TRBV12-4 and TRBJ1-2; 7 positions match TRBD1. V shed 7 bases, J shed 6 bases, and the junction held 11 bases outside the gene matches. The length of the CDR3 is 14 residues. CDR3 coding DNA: TGTGCCAGCACATCGAGTCAGGGGGTCGATGGCTACACCTTC. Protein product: CASTSSQGVDGYTF.

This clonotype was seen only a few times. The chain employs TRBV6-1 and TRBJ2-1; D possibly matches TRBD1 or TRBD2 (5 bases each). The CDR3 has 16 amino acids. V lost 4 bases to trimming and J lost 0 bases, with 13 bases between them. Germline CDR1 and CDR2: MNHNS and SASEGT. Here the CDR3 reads CASSALGTVSYNEQFF. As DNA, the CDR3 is TGTGCCAGCAGTGCCCTCGGGACGGTCTCCTACAATGAGCAGTTCTTC.

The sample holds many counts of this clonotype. The CDR3, as DNA: TGTGCCAGCAGCTTAACCATTTACGAGCAGTACTTC. It yields the protein CASSLTIYEQYF. The chain joins TRBV7-9 to TRBJ2-7, with D hard to call. Germline assignment: CDR1 SEHNR and CDR2 FQNEAQ (reference sequence). The CDR3 spans 12 residues. V was trimmed by 2 bases and J by 4 bases, leaving 6 bases between them.

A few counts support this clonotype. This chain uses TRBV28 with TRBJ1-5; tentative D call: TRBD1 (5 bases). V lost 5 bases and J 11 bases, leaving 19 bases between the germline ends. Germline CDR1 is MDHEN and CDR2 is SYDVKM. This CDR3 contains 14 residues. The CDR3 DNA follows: TGTGCCAGCAGTCCCTCAGTAGGGGCCCAGGCCCAGCATTTT. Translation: CASSPSVGAQAQHF. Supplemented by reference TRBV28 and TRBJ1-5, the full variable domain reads DVKVTQSSRYLVKRTGEKVFLECVQDMDHENMFWYRQDPGLGLRLIYFSYDVKMKEKGDIPEGYSVSREKKERFSLILESASTNQTSMYLCASSPSVGAQAQHFGDGTRLSIL.

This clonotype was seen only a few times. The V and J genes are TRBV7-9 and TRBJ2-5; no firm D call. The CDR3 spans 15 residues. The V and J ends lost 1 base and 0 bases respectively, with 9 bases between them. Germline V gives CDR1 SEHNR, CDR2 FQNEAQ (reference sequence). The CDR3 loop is CASSLGPGYQETQYF. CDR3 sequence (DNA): TGTGCCAGCAGCTTAGGGCCAGGCTACCAAGAGACCCAGTACTTC.

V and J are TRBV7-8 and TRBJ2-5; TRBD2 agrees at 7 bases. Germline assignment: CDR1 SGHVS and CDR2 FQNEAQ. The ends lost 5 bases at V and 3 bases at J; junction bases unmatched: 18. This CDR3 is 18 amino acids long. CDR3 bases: TGTGCCAGCAGCCCCGTCTCCCGTCTAGCGGTGATTAAAGAGACCCAGTACTTC. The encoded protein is CASSPVSRLAVIKETQYF.

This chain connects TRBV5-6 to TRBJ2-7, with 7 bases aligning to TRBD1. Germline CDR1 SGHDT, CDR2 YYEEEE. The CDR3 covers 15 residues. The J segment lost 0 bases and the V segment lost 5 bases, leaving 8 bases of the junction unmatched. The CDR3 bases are TGTGCCAGCAGACCCGGGACAGAGCCCTCCTACGAGCAGTACTTC. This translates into CASRPGTEPSYEQYF.

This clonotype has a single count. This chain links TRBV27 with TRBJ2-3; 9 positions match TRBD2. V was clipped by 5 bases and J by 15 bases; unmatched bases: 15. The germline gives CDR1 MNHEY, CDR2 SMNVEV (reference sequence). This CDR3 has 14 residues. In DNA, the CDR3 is TGTGCCAGCAGTATTAGCGGGGGCGACCTCCAAAAATATTTT. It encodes CASSISGGDLQKYF.

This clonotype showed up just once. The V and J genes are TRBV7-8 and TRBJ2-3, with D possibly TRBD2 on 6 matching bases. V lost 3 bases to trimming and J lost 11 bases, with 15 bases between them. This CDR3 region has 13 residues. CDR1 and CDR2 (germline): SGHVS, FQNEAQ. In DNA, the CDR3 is TGTGCCAGCAGCTTCGGGTGGGGGGAAGAGCAGTATTTT. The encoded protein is CASSFGWGEEQYF.

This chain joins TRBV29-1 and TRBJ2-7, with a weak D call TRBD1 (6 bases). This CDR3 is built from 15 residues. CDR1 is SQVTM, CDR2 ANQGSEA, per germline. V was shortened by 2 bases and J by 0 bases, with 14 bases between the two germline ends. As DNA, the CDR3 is TGCAGCGTTGAAACGCCCGACAGGAGCTCCTACGAGCAGTACTTC. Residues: CSVETPDRSSYEQYF.

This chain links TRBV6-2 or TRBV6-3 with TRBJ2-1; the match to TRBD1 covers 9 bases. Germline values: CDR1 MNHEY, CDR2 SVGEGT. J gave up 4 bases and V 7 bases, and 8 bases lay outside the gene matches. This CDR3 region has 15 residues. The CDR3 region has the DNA TGTGCCAGCATCGCCGGGACAGGGAATTACAATGAGCAGTTCTTC. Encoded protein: CASIAGTGNYNEQFF.